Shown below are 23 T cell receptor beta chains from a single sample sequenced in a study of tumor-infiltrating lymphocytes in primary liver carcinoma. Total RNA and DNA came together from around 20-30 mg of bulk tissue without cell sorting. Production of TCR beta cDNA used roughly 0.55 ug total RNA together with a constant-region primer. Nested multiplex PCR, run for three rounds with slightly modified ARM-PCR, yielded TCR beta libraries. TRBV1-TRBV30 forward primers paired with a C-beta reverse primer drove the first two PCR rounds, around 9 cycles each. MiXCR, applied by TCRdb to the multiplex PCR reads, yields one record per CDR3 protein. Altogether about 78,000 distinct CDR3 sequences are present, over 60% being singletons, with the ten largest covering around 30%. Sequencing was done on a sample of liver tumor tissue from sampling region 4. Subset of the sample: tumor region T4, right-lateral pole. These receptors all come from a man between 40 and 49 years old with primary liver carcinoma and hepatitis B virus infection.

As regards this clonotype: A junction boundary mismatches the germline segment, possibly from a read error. The CDR3 protein is CASSPLDRGLNTVYF. DNA of the CDR3: TGTGCCAGTAGCCCCTTGGACAGGGGGCTAAACACCGTATATTTT. The chain joins TRBV11-2 to TRBJ1-3, with 11 nucleotides matching TRBD1. The CDR3 extends over 15 amino acids. Per the germline V gene, CDR1 is SGHAT and CDR2 is FQNNGV. The complete variable domain, with remaining parts taken from reference TRBV11-2 and TRBJ1-3, reads EAGVAQSPRYKIIEKRQSVAFWCNPISGHATLYWYQQILGQGPKLLIQFQNNGVVDDSQLPKDRFSAERLKGVDSTLKIQPAKLEDSAVYLCASSPLDRGLNTVYFGEGSWLTVV.

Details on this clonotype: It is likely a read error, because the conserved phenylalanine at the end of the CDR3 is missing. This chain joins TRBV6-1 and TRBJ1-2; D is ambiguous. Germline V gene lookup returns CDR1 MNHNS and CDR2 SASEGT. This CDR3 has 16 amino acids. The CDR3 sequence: CVSSEALWGVAYGYTS. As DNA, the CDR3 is TGTGTCAGCAGTGAAGCGCTCTGGGGAGTAGCCTATGGCTACACCTCC.

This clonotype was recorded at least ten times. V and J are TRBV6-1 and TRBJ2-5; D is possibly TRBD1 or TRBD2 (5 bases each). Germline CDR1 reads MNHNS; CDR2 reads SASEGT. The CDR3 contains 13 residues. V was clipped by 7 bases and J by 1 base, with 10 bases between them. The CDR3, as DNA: TGTGCCAGCACCAGGGAGATCCAAGAGACCCAGTACTTC. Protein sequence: CASTREIQETQYF.

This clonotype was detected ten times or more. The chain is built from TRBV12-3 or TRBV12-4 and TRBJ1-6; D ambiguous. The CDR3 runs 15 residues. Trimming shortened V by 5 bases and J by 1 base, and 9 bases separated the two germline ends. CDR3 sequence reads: CASSLDTSYNSPLHF. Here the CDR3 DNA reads TGTGCCAGCAGTCTCGACACGTCCTATAATTCACCCCTCCACTTT.

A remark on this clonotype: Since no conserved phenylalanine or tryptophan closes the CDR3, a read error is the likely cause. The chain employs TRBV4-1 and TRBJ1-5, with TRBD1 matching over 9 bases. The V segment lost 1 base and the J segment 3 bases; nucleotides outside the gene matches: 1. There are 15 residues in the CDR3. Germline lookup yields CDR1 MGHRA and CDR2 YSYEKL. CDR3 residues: CASSQGQGDNQPQHS. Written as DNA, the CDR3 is TGCGCCAGCAGCCAAGGACAGGGGGACAATCAGCCCCAGCATTCT.

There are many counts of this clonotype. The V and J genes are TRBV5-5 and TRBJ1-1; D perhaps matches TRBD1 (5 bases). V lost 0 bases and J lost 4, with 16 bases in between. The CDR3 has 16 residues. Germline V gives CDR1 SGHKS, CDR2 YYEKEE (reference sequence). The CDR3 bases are TGTGCCAGCAGCTTGGTTGGGCAGGGAGCGGCCACTGAAGCTTTCTTT. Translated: CASSLVGQGAATEAFF.

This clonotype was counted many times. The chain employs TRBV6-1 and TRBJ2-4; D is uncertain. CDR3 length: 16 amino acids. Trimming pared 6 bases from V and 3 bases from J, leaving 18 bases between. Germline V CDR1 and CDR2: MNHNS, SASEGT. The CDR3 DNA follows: TGTGCCAGCAGCCTCGGGCCCCGCAGTTACAAAAACATTCAGTACTTC. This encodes CASSLGPRSYKNIQYF.

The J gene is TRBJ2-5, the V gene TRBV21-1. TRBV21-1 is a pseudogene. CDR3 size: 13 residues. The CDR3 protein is CASSTHDDETQYF. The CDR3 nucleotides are TGTGCCAGCAGTACACACGACGACGAAACCCAGTACTTC.

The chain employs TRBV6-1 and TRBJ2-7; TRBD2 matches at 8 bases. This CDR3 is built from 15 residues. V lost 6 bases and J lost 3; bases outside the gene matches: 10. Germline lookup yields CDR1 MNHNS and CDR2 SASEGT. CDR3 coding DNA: TGTGCCAGCAGCGAAATTAGCGGGATCCTCTACGAGCAGTACTTC. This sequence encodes CASSEISGILYEQYF.

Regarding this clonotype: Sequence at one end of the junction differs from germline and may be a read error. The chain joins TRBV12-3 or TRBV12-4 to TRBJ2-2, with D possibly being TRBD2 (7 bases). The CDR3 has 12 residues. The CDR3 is CASEWGGGELFF. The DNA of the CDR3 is TGTGCCAGCGAGTGGGGGGGCGGGGAACTGTTTTTT.

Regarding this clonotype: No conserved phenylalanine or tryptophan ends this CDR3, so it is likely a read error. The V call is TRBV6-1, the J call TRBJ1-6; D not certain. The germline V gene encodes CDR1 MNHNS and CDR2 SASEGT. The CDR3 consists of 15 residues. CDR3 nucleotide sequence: TGTGCCAGCAATGAAATGGTCTCCGGGAGGTCACCCCTCCACATT. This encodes CASNEMVSGRSPLHI.

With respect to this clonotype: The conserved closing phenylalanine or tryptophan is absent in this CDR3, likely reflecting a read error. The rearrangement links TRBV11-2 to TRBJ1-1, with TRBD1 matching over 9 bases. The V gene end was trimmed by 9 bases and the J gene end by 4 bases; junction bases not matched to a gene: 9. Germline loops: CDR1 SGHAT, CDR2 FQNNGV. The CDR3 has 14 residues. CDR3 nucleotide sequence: TGTGCCAGTAGTCTACAGACAGGGGGCACTGAAGCTTTCATT. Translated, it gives CASSLQTGGTEAFI.

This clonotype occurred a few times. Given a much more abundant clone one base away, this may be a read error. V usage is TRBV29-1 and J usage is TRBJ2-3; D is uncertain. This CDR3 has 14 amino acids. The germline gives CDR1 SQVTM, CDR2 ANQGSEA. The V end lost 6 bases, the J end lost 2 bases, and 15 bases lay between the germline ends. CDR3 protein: CSVSEVGDTDTQYF. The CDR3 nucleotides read TGCAGCGTCTCCGAAGTTGGGGACACAGATACGCAGTATTTT.

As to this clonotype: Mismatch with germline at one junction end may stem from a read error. CDR3 coding DNA: TGTGCCAGCAGCTTATCGACAGGGGTCGGTTCATCCCTCCACTTT. Amino acids: CASSLSTGVGSSLHF. The chain couples TRBV7-3 to TRBJ1-6; TRBD1 agrees at 8 bases. Germline loops: CDR1 SGHTA, CDR2 FQGTGA. The CDR3 runs to 15 residues.

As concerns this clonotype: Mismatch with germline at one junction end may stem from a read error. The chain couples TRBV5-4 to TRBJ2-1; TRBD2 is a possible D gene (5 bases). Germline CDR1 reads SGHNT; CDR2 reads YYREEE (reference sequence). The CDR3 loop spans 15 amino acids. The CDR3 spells CSSLDSESLYNEQFF. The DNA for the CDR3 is TGCAGCAGCTTGGATAGCGAGAGTTTATACAATGAGCAGTTCTTC.

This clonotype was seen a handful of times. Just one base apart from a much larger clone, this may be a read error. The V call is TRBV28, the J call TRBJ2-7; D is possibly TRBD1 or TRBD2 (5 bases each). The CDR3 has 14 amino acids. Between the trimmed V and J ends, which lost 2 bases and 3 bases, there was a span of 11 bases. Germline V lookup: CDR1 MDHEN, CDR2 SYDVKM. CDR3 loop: CASSLNRRLYEQYF. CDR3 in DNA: TGTGCCAGCAGTTTAAACAGGAGGCTCTACGAGCAGTACTTC. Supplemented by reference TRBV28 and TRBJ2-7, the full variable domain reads DVKVTQSSRYLVKRTGEKVFLECVQDMDHENMFWYRQDPGLGLRLIYFSYDVKMKEKGDIPEGYSVSREKKERFSLILESASTNQTSMYLCASSLNRRLYEQYFGPGTRLTVT.

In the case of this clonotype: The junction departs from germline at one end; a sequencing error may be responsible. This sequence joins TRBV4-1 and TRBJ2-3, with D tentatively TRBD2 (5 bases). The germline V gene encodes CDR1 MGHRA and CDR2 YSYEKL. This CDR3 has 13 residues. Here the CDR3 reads CAGSQRAVDTQYF. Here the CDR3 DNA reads TGCGCCGGCAGCCAAAGAGCGGTAGATACGCAGTATTTT.

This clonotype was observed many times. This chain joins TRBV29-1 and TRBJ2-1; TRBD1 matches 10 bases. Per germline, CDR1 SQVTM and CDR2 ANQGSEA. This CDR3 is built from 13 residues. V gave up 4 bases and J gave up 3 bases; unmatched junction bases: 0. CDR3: CSVGTGGYNEQFF. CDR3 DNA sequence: TGCAGCGTTGGGACAGGGGGCTACAATGAGCAGTTCTTC.

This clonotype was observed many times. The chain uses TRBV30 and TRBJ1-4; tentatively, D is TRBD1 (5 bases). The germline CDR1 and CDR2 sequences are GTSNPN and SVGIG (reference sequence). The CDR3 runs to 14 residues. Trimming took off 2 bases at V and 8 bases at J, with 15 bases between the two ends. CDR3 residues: CAWSRSGAGEKLFF. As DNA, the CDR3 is TGTGCCTGGAGTCGTTCCGGGGCCGGGGAAAAACTGTTTTTT.

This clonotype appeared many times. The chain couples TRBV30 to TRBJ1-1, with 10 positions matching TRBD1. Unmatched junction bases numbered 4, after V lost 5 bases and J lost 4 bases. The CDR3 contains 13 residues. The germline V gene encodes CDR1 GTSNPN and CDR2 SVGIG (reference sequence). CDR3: CAWWTGGVTEAFF. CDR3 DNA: TGTGCCTGGTGGACAGGGGGAGTCACTGAAGCTTTCTTT. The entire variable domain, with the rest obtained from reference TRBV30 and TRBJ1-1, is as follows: SQTIHQWPATLVQPVGSPLSLECTVEGTSNPNLYWYRQAAGRGLQLLFYSVGIGQISSEVPQNLSASRPQDRQFILSSKKLLLSDSGFYLCAWWTGGVTEAFFGQGTRLTVV.

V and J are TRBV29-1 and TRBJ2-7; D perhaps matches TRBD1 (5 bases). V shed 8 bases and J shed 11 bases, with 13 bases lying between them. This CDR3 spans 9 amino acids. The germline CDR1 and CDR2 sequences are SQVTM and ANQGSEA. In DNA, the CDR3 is TGCAGCCCCAGGAACAGGAAGTACTTC. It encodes CSPRNRKYF.

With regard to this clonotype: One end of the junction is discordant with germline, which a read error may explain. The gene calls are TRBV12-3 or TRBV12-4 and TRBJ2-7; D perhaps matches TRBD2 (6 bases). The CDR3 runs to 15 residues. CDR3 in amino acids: CASSISTRGMYEQYF. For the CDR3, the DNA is TGTGCCAGCAGTATATCGACTAGAGGTATGTACGAGCAGTACTTT.

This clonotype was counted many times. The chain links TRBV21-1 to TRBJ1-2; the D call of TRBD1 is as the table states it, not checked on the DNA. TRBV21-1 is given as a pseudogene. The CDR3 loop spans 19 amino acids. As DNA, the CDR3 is TGTGCCAGCAGCATATTTCGGGGGACAGACGTAATTACCTATGTCGGCTACACCTTC. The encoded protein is CASSIFRGTDVITYVGYTF.